This TCR beta chain was sequenced for a study of beta chain features in type 1 diabetes. Germline V gene data show CDR1 as SNHLY and CDR2 as FYNNEI. The CDR3 covers 15 residues. The V end was cut by 6 bases, the J end by 0 bases, with 13 bases between. The entirety of the isolated RNA underwent reverse transcription, so expressed TCRB transcripts were sequenced. Using immunoSEQ multiplex PCR, the repertoire was profiled, and TCRdb retains in-frame clones only, with some absent. The table shows about 360,000 clones, with roughly 12% occurring only once. The sequenced material came from naive CD4+ T cells from blood. This TCR was recovered from a man between 18 and 35 years old in good health. This chain links TRBV2 with TRBJ2-3, with unresolved D. The CDR3 nucleotides read TGTGCCAGCAGGGTTGACACCCTTAGCACAGATACGCAGTATTTT. This gives the protein CASRVDTLSTDTQYF.